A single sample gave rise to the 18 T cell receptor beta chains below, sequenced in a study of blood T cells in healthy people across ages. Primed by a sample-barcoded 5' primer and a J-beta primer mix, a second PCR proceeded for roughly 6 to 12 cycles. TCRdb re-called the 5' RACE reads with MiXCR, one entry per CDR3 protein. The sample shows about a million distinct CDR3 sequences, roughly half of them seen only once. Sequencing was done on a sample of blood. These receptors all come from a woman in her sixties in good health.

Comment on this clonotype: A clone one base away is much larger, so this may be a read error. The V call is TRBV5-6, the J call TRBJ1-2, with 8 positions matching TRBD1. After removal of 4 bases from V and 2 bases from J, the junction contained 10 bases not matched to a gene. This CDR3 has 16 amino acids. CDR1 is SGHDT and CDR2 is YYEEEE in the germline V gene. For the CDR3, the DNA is TGTGCCAGCAGCCCAAGCGCCAACAGGGGGAACTATGGCTACACCTTC. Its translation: CASSPSANRGNYGYTF.

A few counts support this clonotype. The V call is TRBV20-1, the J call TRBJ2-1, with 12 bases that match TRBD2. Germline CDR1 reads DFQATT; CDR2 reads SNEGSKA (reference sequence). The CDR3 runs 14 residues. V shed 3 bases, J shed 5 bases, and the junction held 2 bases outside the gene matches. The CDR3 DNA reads TGCAGTGCTAGGACTAGCGGGAGTAACAATGAGCAGTTCTTC. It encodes CSARTSGSNNEQFF.

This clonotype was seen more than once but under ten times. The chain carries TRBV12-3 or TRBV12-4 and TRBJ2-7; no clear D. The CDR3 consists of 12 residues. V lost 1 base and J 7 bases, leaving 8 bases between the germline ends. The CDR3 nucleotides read TGTGCCAGCAGTTTAGGTCCTTGGGAGCAGTACTTC. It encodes CASSLGPWEQYF.

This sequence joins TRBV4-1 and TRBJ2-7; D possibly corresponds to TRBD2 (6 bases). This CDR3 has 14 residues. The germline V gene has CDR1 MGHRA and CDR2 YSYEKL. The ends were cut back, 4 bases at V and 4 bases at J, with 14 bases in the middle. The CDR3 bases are TGCGCCAGCAGCCTAAAAGGCGGGGAGTACGAGCAGTACTTC. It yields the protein CASSLKGGEYEQYF.

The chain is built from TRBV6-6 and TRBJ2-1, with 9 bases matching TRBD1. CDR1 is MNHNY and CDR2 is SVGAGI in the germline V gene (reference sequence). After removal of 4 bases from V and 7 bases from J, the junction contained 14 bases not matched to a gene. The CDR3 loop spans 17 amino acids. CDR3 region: CASSSTPQGAYGNEQFF. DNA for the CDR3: TGTGCCAGCAGTTCCACCCCACAGGGGGCTTATGGGAATGAGCAGTTCTTC.

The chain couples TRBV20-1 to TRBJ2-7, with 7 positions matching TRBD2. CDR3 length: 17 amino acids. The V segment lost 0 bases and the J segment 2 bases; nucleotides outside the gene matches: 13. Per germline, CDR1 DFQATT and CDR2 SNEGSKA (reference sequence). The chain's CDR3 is CSARDMTSFPSPYEQYF. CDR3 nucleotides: TGCAGTGCTAGAGATATGACTAGCTTCCCGTCCCCCTACGAGCAGTACTTC.

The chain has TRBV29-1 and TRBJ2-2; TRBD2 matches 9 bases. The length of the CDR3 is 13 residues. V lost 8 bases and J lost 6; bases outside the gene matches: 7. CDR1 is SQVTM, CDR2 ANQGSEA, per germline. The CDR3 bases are TGCAGCCGTAGCGGGAGTGGGGCCGGGGAGCTGTTTTTT. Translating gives CSRSGSGAGELFF.

CDR3 sequence reads: CASSLRGGAYTDTQYF. Written as DNA, the CDR3 is TGTGCCAGCAGCCTCCGGGGAGGGGCCTACACAGATACGCAGTATTTT. This sequence joins TRBV9 and TRBJ2-3, with 7 bases matching TRBD2. The CDR3 spans 16 residues. In germline, CDR1 is SGDLS, CDR2 YYNGEE. Trimming cost V 4 bases and J 2 bases; bases outside gene matches: 10. The variable domain in full, with the rest retrieved from reference TRBV9 and TRBJ2-3, is DSGVTQTPKHLITATGQRVTLRCSPRSGDLSVYWYQQSLDQGLQFLIQYYNGEERAKGNILERFSAQQFPDLHSELNLSSLELGDSALYFCASSLRGGAYTDTQYFGPGTRLTVL.

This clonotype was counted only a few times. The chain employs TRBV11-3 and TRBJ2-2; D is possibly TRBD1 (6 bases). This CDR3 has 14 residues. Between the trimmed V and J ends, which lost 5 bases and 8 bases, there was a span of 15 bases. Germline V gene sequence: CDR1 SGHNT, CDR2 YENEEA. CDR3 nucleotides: TGTGCCAGCAGCGGGGGACATTTAGGAGGGGAGCTGTTTTTT. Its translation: CASSGGHLGGELFF.

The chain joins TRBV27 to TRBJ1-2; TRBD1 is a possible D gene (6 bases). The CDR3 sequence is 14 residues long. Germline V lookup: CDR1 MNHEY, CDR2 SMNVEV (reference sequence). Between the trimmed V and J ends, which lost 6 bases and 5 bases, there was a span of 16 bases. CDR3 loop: CASRAMGGAYGYTF. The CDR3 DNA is TGTGCCAGCAGGGCTATGGGGGGGGCTTATGGCTACACCTTC.

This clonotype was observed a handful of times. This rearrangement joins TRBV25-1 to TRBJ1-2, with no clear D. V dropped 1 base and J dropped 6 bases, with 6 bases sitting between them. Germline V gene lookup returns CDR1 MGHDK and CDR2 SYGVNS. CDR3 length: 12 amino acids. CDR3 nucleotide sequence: TGTGCCAGCAGTGAATCCGAGGATGGCTACACCTTC. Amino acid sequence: CASSESEDGYTF.

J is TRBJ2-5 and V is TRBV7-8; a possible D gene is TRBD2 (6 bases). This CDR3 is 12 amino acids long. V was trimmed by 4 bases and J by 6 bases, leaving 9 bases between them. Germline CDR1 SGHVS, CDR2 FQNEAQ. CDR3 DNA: TGTGCCAGCAGCTACGGGGGAAAGACCCAGTACTTC. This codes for CASSYGGKTQYF.

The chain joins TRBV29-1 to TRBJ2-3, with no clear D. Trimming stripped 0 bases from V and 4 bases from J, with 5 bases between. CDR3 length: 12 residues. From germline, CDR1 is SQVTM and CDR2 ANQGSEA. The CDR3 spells CSVEDSPDTQYF. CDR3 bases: TGCAGCGTTGAAGATTCACCAGATACGCAGTATTTT.

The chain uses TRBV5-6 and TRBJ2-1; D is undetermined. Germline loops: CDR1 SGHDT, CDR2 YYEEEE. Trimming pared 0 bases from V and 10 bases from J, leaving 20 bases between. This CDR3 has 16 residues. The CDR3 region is CASSLGARALIEEQFF. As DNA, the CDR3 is TGTGCCAGCAGCTTGGGAGCTAGGGCCCTGATAGAGGAGCAGTTCTTC.

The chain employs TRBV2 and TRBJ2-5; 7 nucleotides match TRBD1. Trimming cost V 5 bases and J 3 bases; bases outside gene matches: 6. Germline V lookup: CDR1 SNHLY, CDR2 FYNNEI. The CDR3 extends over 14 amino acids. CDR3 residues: CASSRQGFKETQYF. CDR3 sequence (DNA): TGTGCCAGCAGTAGACAGGGTTTTAAAGAGACCCAGTACTTC. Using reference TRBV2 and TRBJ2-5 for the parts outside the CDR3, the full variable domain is EPEVTQTPSHQVTQMGQEVILRCVPISNHLYFYWYRQILGQKVEFLVSFYNNEISEKSEIFDDQFSVERPDGSNFTLKIRSTKLEDSAMYFCASSRQGFKETQYFGPGTRLLVL.

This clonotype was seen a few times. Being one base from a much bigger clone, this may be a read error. Here the CDR3 DNA reads TGTGCCAGCAGCTGGACTCCGACAGATACGCAGTATTTT. Translated, it gives CASSWTPTDTQYF. The rearrangement links TRBV5-6 to TRBJ2-3; D may be TRBD2 (5 bases). The ends were cut back, 3 bases at V and 3 bases at J, with 8 bases in the middle. The CDR3 contains 13 residues. The germline gives CDR1 SGHDT, CDR2 YYEEEE.

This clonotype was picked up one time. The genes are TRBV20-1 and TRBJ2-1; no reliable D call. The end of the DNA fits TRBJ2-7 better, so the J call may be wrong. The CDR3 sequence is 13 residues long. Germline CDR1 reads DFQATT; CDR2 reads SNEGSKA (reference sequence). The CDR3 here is CSARDPSAYEQYF. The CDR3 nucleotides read TGCAGTGCTAGAGATCCCTCAGCCTACGAGCAGTACTTC.

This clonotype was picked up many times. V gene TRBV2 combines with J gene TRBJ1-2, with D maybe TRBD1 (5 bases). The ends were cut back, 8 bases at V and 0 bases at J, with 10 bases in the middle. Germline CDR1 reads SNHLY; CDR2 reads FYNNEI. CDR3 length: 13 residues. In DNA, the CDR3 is TGTGCCAGCGGTTTAGGGGCTAACTATGGCTACACCTTC. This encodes CASGLGANYGYTF.